This TCR beta chain was obtained from a study of T cell responses to AZD1222 COVID-19 vaccine (dated by TCRdb to about 2021). In terms of the full investigation: TCR sequencing covered fewer than 250 trial participants: 200 to 220 given two doses of AZD1222 and 26 given two doses of MenACWY control vaccine. Trial participants were enrolled by age into 18-55, 56-69 and 70-plus year subgroups, with about 150, 27 and 61 TCR-sequenced participants respectively.

What the authors observed across the whole study: Conclusions about previously exposed vaccinees are limited because only six or seven AZD1222 recipients were SARS-CoV-2 seropositive at baseline. Reportedly, close to half of the unique spike-specific TCRs recognized epitopes lying outside the regions that are mutated in the B.1.351 and B.1.1.7 variants. The vaccine-associated CD4 TCRs covered the entire spike protein, and the dominant responses fell in regions 160-218 and 743-854. Participants were mostly white British, with more females than males. The authors suggested clonal diversity may have been underestimated. The 56-69-year group was small, and its depth increase did not reach significance, likely because of low power. After two AZD1222 doses, both the breadth and the depth of spike-specific TCRs were significantly higher than at day 0 and than in MenACWY recipients. Because no day 14 peak-response samples were available, the repertoires could be characterized only after the peak T cell response.

This clone appeared a few times. The antigen it binds to is not known. Nothing much larger sits one base from this clone, and base qualities are not available. The CDR3 regions of human TCRbeta chains were subjected to immunosequencing. Processing in the source paper ran as follows. Repertoire TCRs were matched against a reference library of SARS-CoV-2-specific TCRs generated with the MIRA antigen-specificity platform. Breadth was defined as the fraction of unique TCRs that were SARS-CoV-2-associated. Depth was defined as the fraction of total T cells that were SARS-CoV-2-associated. Using the MIRA data, each spike-specific TCR was assigned both to the spike region to which the TCR was reactive and to a CD4 or CD8 class. Log10-transformed breadth and depth values were compared by one-way ANOVA with Sidak's multiple comparisons tests. This immuneACCESS table, as held by TCRdb, lists in-frame sequences with V and J called but not all clones. Of the missing ones, under half trace to an unresolved V gene in checked studies; the others have no known cause. V and J calls and clone size are those listed in that table; D and trimming were worked out from the DNA. This sample lists 50,000 to 85,000 clones; approximately 79% were detected once. The top ten hold over 20% of the sample.

The time point label here, explained by the study, means: baseline before first vaccination. The sample's treatment or condition, from its label and the paper: meningococcal conjugate vaccine given as trial control. Vaccinee samples were obtained from the UK trials COV001 and COV002, which included a single-blind randomized controlled phase 2/3 trial of AZD1222 (ChAdOx1 nCoV-19) in healthy adults. For TCRbeta chain sequencing, PBMC samples from trial participants were taken at day 0 and at day 28 after the second dose. In the germline V gene, CDR1 corresponds to MNHEY and CDR2 to SVGAGI. The CDR3 spans 14 residues, from the cysteine through the phenylalanine. Of the read, only the CDR3 DNA is kept; its 42 bases are in frame from base 1. V lost 5 bases and J lost 1 base; the stretch between them is 11 bases long.

Sequencing used peripheral blood, obtained on day 0 of MenACWY control vaccination. The source of this sequence is an adult in good health. The chain joins TRBV6-5 to TRBJ1-1; matching of 5 bases hints at TRBD1 as the D gene. The CDR3 reads as follows: CASSTGTGNTEAFF. The DNA sequence is TGTGCCAGCAGTACCGGGACGGGGAACACTGAAGCTTTCTTT.